This T cell receptor (beta chain) derives from a study of CD8 T cells in ankylosing spondylitis (dated by TCRdb to the late 2010s). A note on the overall study: The study profiled T cell receptor beta repertoires in healthy donors and ankylosing spondylitis patients to find disease-linked TCR variants. Peripheral blood was sampled, and synovial fluid was additionally collected from ankylosing spondylitis patients. The whole study cohort included 108 healthy donors and 20 to 30 ankylosing spondylitis patients.

The germline V gene encodes CDR1 KGHSH and CDR2 LQKENI. V is shortened by 5 bases, J by 4 bases, and the region joining them spans 9 bases. From cysteine to phenylalanine, the CDR3 is 12 amino acids long. Only the CDR3 region is kept as DNA, spanning 36 bases read in frame from base 1. This clonotype has at least ten counts. Its specific antigen is unknown. No base quality information exists; no much larger clone differs at one position. Data came from an Illumina HiSeq 2500. TCR beta libraries were prepared by quantitative 5'-RACE with molecular barcodes. The authors processed their data as follows. A new computational method based on a probabilistic model of VDJ rearrangement was used to identify disease-linked TCR variants. The raw public data were reprocessed by TCRdb itself: fastp quality trimming at Q25, MiXCR clonotype calling, in-frame beta chains only. Rows are combined by CDR3 protein, so each entry shows the most common genes and DNA. The authors' filters were not applied to this entry. The sample table holds some 400,000 distinct CDR3 sequences, of which around 24% were seen once. The ten largest clones add up to about 17% of the sample.

General findings and caveats noted by the study authors: A TCR beta motif of fewer than 10 highly homologous amino acid variants appeared characteristic of blood from ankylosing spondylitis patients. The disease-linked clones were reported as significantly enriched in matched synovial fluid samples from ankylosing spondylitis patients. In peripheral blood, the disease-linked clones were found at relatively low frequencies and had a CD8+ phenotype. Some TCR beta motif variants had previously been reported in synovial fluid and blood of reactive arthritis patients, which suggested common disease-initiation mechanisms.

Sequencing was performed on blood, either unsorted or a sorted T cell fraction (not recorded which). The V gene is TRBV18 and the J gene is TRBJ2-7; no D gene call is confident. The receptor was derived from a male donor with ankylosing spondylitis. The DNA reads TGTGCCAGCTCATCTGGATCTTACGAGCAGTACTTC. It encodes CASSSGSYEQYF.